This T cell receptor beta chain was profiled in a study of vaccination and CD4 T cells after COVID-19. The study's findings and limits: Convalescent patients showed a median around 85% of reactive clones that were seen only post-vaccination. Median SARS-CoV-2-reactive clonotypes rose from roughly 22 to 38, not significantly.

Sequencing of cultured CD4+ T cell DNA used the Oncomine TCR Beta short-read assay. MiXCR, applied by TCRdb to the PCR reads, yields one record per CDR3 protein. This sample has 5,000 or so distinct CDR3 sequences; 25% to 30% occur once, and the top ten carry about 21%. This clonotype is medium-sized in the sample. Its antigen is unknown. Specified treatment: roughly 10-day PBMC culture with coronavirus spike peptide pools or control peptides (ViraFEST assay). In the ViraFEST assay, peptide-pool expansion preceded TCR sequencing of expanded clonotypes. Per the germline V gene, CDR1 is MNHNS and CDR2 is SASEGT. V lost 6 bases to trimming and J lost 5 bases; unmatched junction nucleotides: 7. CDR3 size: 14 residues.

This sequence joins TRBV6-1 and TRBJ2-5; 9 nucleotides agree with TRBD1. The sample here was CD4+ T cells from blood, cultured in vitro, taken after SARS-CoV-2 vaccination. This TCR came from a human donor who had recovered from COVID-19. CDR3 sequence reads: CASRPGQGMETQYF. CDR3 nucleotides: TGTGCCAGCAGGCCAGGACAGGGGATGGAGACCCAGTACTTC.